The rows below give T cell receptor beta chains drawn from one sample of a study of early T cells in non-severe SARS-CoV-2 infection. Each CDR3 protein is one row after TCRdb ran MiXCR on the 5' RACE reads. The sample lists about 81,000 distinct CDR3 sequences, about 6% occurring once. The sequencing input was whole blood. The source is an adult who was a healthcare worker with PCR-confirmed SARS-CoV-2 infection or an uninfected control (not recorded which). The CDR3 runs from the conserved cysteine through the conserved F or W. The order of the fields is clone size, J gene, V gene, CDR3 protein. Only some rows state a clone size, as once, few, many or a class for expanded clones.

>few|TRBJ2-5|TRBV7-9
CASRSTGTQYF
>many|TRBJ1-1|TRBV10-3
CAISGGRLNTEAFF
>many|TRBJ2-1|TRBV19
CASKGGVAYNEQFF
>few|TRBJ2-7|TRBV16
CASSRPTGVSYEQYF
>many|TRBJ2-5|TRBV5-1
CASSSRTSQETQYF
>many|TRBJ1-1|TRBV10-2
CASSERQGHGMNTEAFF
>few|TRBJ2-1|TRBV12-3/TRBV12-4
CASSLGSGRVSNEQFF
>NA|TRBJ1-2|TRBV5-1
CASSLDGSYGYTF
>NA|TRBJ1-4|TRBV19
CASSRDLLRSELFF
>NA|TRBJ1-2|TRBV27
CASSYGQGYGYTF
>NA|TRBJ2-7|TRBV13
CASSFISAGQTYEQYF
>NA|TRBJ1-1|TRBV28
CASSLVPGQGAGNTEAFF
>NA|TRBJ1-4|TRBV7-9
CASSATAGEKLFF
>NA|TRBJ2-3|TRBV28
CASSFTSGGASDTQYF
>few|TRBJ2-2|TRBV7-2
CASSPTAGLTGELFF
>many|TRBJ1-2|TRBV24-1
CATSSWSYGYTF
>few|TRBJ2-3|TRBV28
CASSFISGGKGTQYF
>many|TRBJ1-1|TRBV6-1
CASSGGISQGPMNTEAFF
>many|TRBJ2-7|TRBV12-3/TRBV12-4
CASTRGGGDHEQYF
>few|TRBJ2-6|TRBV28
CASSAGPGANVLTF
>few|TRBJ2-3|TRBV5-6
CASSSGGQGVADTQYF
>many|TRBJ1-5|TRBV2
CASSARSGNQPQHF
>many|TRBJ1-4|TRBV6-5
CASSYGAQGKLFF
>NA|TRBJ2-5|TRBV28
CASTPLGSVQEQETQYF